The clone carrying this T cell receptor beta chain was detected ten times or more. The sample originates from a study of human T cells and chemical hapten exposure. Germline CDR1 SEHNR, CDR2 FQNEAQ (reference sequence). Unmatched junction bases numbered 14, after V lost 10 bases and J lost 3 bases. The CDR3 runs 17 residues. In TCRdb, the RACE reads were re-called with MiXCR into one record per CDR3 protein. Seen here are around 92,000 distinct CDR3 sequences, under 14% observed once, and the top ten hold approximately 3.3%. Time point in this sample: pre-sensitization, week 0. Treatment of the sample: therapeutic diphenylcyclopropenone sensitization with weekly scalp DPC.

The V gene is TRBV7-9, the J gene TRBJ2-6; 8 bases map to TRBD1. The sample in question was whole blood, obtained in connection with sensitization to the hapten diphenylcyclopropenone (DPC). This TCR derives from an older woman with alopecia areata. Some clones in this sample may be carry-over from other donors' samples. The CDR3 loop is CATSEDRAPYGANVLTF. CDR3 sequence (DNA): TGTGCCACCTCCGAGGACAGGGCACCCTATGGGGCCAACGTCCTGACTTTC.